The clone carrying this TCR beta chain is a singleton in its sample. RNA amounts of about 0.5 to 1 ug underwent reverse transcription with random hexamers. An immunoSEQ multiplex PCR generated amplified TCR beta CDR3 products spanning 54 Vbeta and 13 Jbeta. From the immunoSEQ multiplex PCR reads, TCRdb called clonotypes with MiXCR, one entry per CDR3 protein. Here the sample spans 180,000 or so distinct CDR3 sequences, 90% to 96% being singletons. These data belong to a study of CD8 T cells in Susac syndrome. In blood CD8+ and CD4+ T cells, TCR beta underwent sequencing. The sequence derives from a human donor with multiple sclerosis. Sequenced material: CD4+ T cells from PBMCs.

The CDR3, as DNA: TGCGCCAGCAGCCAAGAGCCGGGACACAAATCACCCCTCCACTTT. Translation: CASSQEPGHKSPLHF. The rearrangement uses TRBV4-3 and TRBJ1-6, with D perhaps matching TRBD1 (6 bases). The germline V gene encodes CDR1 LGHNA and CDR2 YSLEER. The V gene lost 0 bases and the J gene lost 10 bases, with 13 bases spanning the gap. This CDR3 has 15 residues.